The 30 T cell receptor beta chains listed next were all sequenced from one sample in a study of blood T cell repertoires in COVID-19. Using immunoSEQ multiplex PCR, the repertoire was profiled, and TCRdb retains in-frame clones only, with some absent. Altogether roughly 100,000 clones are present, approximately 85% being singletons, with the ten largest covering around 4.1%. The sample was peripheral blood. Receptors originate from a middle-aged man with acute or convalescent COVID-19.

This clone was picked up a small number of times. This chain joins TRBV6-5 and TRBJ1-1; TRBD1 might be the D (5 bases). Germline V gives CDR1 MNHEY, CDR2 SVGAGI. This CDR3 is built from 14 residues. V was cut by 4 bases and J by 0 bases, with 9 bases left in between. The CDR3: CASSWGVVNTEAFF. The CDR3 DNA reads as TGTGCCAGCAGTTGGGGGGTTGTGAACACTGAAGCTTTCTTT.

The chain combines TRBV6-5 with TRBJ2-3; D possibly corresponds to TRBD1 (5 bases). CDR3 length: 14 amino acids. Per the germline V gene, CDR1 is MNHEY and CDR2 is SVGAGI. The ends were cut back, 6 bases at V and 9 bases at J, with 19 bases in the middle. CDR3 nucleotide sequence: TGTGCCAGCAGCCCGAGACAGAACATCATAACGCAGTATTTT. Protein product: CASSPRQNIITQYF.

The rearrangement links TRBV18 to TRBJ1-5; TRBD1 matches at 9 bases. The CDR3 contains 14 residues. Germline V gene lookup returns CDR1 KGHSH and CDR2 LQKENI. The V and J ends lost 4 bases and 4 bases, in that order; junction bases with no gene match: 2. The CDR3 spells CASSLGTGNQPQHF. The CDR3 nucleotides read TGTGCCAGCTCACTAGGGACAGGGAATCAGCCCCAGCATTTT.

This rearrangement joins TRBV25-1 to TRBJ2-7; perhaps TRBD1 as D (5 bases). Deletions cut 1 base from V and 6 bases from J, with 7 bases between. Germline CDR1 and CDR2: MGHDK and SYGVNS. This CDR3 contains 12 residues. The CDR3 nucleotides read TGTGCCAGCAGTGAATTTGACAGCGAGCAGTACTTC. Its translation is CASSEFDSEQYF.

This clone has a handful of counts. The chain couples TRBV2 to TRBJ1-5; D perhaps matches TRBD1 (6 bases). CDR1 SNHLY and CDR2 FYNNEI come from the germline V gene. Trimming shortened V by 8 bases and J by 0 bases, and 11 bases separated the two germline ends. The CDR3 covers 14 residues. CDR3 bases: TGTGCCAGCTGGGACACCTTTAGCAATCAGCCCCAGCATTTT. The encoded protein is CASWDTFSNQPQHF.

CDR3 bases: TGTGCCAGCAGTTTAAGTTTCCTAGCGGGAGTGCGGAATGAGCAGTTCTTC. This gives the protein CASSLSFLAGVRNEQFF. This chain joins TRBV28 and TRBJ2-1, with 10 bases that match TRBD2. In germline, CDR1 is MDHEN, CDR2 SYDVKM. The CDR3 is made up of 17 amino acids. Germline trimming cut 2 bases from V and 7 bases from J; bases unmatched to any gene: 11.

The chain couples TRBV11-2 to TRBJ1-2, with 7 bases fitting TRBD1. With 5 bases clipped from V and 4 bases from J, the junction kept 10 bases outside the gene matches. This CDR3 spans 15 amino acids. Germline V gene lookup returns CDR1 SGHAT and CDR2 FQNNGV. CDR3 amino acids: CASSDDRAVGYGYTF. The CDR3 DNA is TGTGCCAGCAGCGACGACAGGGCTGTGGGCTATGGCTACACCTTC.

CDR3 region: CATSRGGTFIIQYF. The CDR3 DNA is TGTGCCACCAGTCGCGGGGGGACGTTCATCATTCAGTACTTC. The chain joins TRBV15 to TRBJ2-4, with 8 bases lining up with TRBD2. The CDR3 consists of 14 residues. Germline V lookup: CDR1 LNHNV, CDR2 YYDKDF (reference sequence). Germline trimming cut 6 bases from V and 9 bases from J; bases unmatched to any gene: 10.

The gene calls are TRBV30 and TRBJ2-7; TRBD1 matches at 9 bases. V lost 2 bases and J lost 6; bases outside the gene matches: 8. The CDR3 is made up of 14 amino acids. Germline CDR1 reads GTSNPN; CDR2 reads SVGIG (reference sequence). CDR3 bases: TGTGCCTGGAGTTGGGGGACAGGGAGAGGCGAGCAGTACTTC. Residues: CAWSWGTGRGEQYF.

The chain carries TRBV5-6 and TRBJ2-5, with D tentatively TRBD1 (6 bases). The V end was cut by 0 bases, the J end by 0 bases, with 9 bases between. Germline-derived CDR1 and CDR2 are SGHDT and YYEEEE. The CDR3 extends over 15 amino acids. CDR3 sequence (DNA): TGTGCCAGCAGCTTGGGGGGACAAAACCAAGAGACCCAGTACTTC. Translated: CASSLGGQNQETQYF.

The chain is built from TRBV7-3 and TRBJ2-1; D possibly corresponds to TRBD1 (5 bases). CDR1 is SGHTA, CDR2 FQGTGA, per germline. V dropped 4 bases and J dropped 4 bases, with 8 bases sitting between them. The CDR3 spans 13 residues. In nucleotides, the CDR3 is TGTGCCAGCAGCTGGGGCGTTTACAATGAGCAGTTCTTC. This codes for CASSWGVYNEQFF.

The chain carries TRBV29-1 and TRBJ1-2; D is possibly TRBD1 (6 bases). Trimming cost V 4 bases and J 7 bases, with 22 bases left between them. CDR3 length equals 15 residues. From germline, CDR1 is SQVTM and CDR2 ANQGSEA. The CDR3 spells CSVAHRQALLGGYTF. CDR3 DNA sequence: TGCAGCGTTGCCCATAGACAGGCGCTCTTGGGTGGCTACACCTTC.

The chain uses TRBV2 and TRBJ2-2; tentatively, D is TRBD1 (6 bases). Germline V lookup: CDR1 SNHLY, CDR2 FYNNEI. V dropped 6 bases and J dropped 0 bases, with 11 bases sitting between them. CDR3 length: 15 amino acids. Here the CDR3 DNA reads TGTGCCAGCAGCTTATACAGGGCGAACACCGGGGAGCTGTTTTTT. Translation gives CASSLYRANTGELFF.

The chain employs TRBV5-6 and TRBJ2-1; perhaps TRBD1 as D (5 bases). V was trimmed by 2 bases and J by 5 bases, leaving 5 bases between them. The CDR3 consists of 12 residues. Germline V gene data show CDR1 as SGHDT and CDR2 as YYEEEE. The CDR3 protein is CASSLQDNEQFF. CDR3 in DNA: TGTGCCAGCAGCTTACAGGACAATGAGCAGTTCTTC.

J is TRBJ2-3 and V is TRBV6-4; 8 bases agree with TRBD1. The junction had 12 bases not matched to a gene; V was cut back by 3 bases and J by 10 bases. This CDR3 contains 15 residues. Germline V gives CDR1 MRHNA, CDR2 SNTAGT. CDR3 sequence (DNA): TGTGCCAGCAGTGAAGGACAGGGAGCGGGTCAAGCGCAGTATTTT. Translating gives CASSEGQGAGQAQYF.

This rearrangement joins TRBV7-6 to TRBJ2-1; 12 nucleotides align to TRBD2. The CDR3 runs to 18 residues. Germline CDR1 SGHVS, CDR2 FNYEAQ. Unmatched junction bases numbered 8, after V lost 5 bases and J lost 0 bases. CDR3: CASSLTSGRGRSYNEQFF. The CDR3 coding sequence is TGTGCCAGCAGCCTGACTAGCGGGAGAGGACGCTCCTACAATGAGCAGTTCTTC.

This chain links TRBV5-8 with TRBJ2-1, with unresolved D. Germline assignment: CDR1 SGHTS and CDR2 YDEGEE. The V end lost 8 bases, the J end lost 3 bases, and 18 bases lay between the germline ends. The CDR3 runs 15 residues. CDR3 in amino acids: CASTVRDTIYNEQFF. The CDR3, as DNA: TGTGCCAGTACCGTACGAGATACCATCTACAATGAGCAGTTCTTC.

The chain couples TRBV2 to TRBJ2-1, with D maybe TRBD2 (6 bases). Germline CDR1 and CDR2: SNHLY and FYNNEI. V lost 7 bases to trimming and J lost 4 bases, with 26 bases between them. This CDR3 has 18 residues. CDR3 DNA sequence: TGTGCCAGCATAGTAAGCTGGGGGGAATCCACGGCATACAATGAGCAGTTCTTC. Its protein product is CASIVSWGESTAYNEQFF.

This clone has more than one count but fewer than ten. This sequence joins TRBV5-8 and TRBJ1-1, with TRBD1 matching 7 bases. Germline trimming cut 0 bases from V and 11 bases from J; bases unmatched to any gene: 7. This CDR3 spans 13 amino acids. From germline, CDR1 is SGHTS and CDR2 YDEGEE. The CDR3 here is CASSLAQGWYAFF. DNA of the CDR3: TGTGCCAGCAGCTTGGCACAGGGGTGGTATGCTTTCTTT. Full variable domain (outside the CDR3, taken from reference TRBV5-8 and TRBJ1-1): EAGVTQSPTHLIKTRGQQATLRCSPISGHTSVYWYQQALGLGLQFLLWYDEGEERNRGNFPPRFSGRQFPNYSSELNVNALELEDSALYLCASSLAQGWYAFFGQGTRLTVV.

V gene TRBV23-1 combines with J gene TRBJ1-4; tentative D call: TRBD1 (6 bases). TRBV23-1 is placed among ORFs of uncertain function. The CDR3 has 15 residues. Trimming cost V 3 bases and J 7 bases, with 15 bases left between them. CDR3 nucleotides: TGCGCCAGCAGTCAGGATCCGGGACACCTTGAAAAACTGTTTTTT. It specifies CASSQDPGHLEKLFF.

This chain uses TRBV20-1 with TRBJ1-5; D not resolved. Trimming pared 3 bases from V and 0 bases from J, leaving 12 bases between. This CDR3 contains 15 residues. Germline CDR1 reads DFQATT; CDR2 reads SNEGSKA (reference sequence). Here the CDR3 reads CSASRRLHSNQPQHF. The CDR3 DNA follows: TGCAGTGCTAGTAGGCGGCTTCATAGCAATCAGCCCCAGCATTTT.

The rearrangement uses TRBV30 and TRBJ2-3, with D hard to call. Germline V gives CDR1 GTSNPN, CDR2 SVGIG (reference sequence). Trimming stripped 3 bases from V and 4 bases from J, with 8 bases between. The CDR3 loop spans 12 amino acids. In nucleotides, the CDR3 is TGTGCCTGGAGCCCCGCGTCAGATACGCAGTATTTT. Amino acids: CAWSPASDTQYF. The full variable domain, in which reference TRBV30 and TRBJ2-3 provide the parts outside the CDR3, is SQTIHQWPATLVQPVGSPLSLECTVEGTSNPNLYWYRQAAGRGLQLLFYSVGIGQISSEVPQNLSASRPQDRQFILSSKKLLLSDSGFYLCAWSPASDTQYFGPGTRLTVL.

The chain couples TRBV9 to TRBJ2-1; D is ambiguous. V was trimmed by 4 bases and J by 5 bases, leaving 16 bases between them. The CDR3 runs 15 residues. Germline values: CDR1 SGDLS, CDR2 YYNGEE. The CDR3: CASSPAAIHHNEQFF. The CDR3 nucleotides read TGTGCCAGCAGCCCCGCGGCTATACATCACAATGAGCAGTTCTTC.

The chain uses TRBV11-3 and TRBJ2-4; 12 positions agree with TRBD2. Losses at the gene ends were 6 bases for V and 4 bases for J; bases not matched to a gene: 7. Germline CDR1 and CDR2: SGHNT and YENEEA. The CDR3 is 16 residues long. CDR3 sequence (DNA): TGTGCCAGCAGTCAACGGACTAGCGGGATAAAAAACATTCAGTACTTC. This encodes CASSQRTSGIKNIQYF. The whole variable domain, filled in from reference TRBV11-3 and TRBJ2-4, reads EAGVVQSPRYKIIEKKQPVAFWCNPISGHNTLYWYLQNLGQGPELLIRYENEEAVDDSQLPKDRFSAERLKGVDSTLKIQPAELGDSAVYLCASSQRTSGIKNIQYFGAGTRLSVL.

The chain joins TRBV6-5 to TRBJ2-7; 9 positions agree with TRBD1. This CDR3 region has 14 residues. Germline CDR1 MNHEY, CDR2 SVGAGI. After removal of 6 bases from V and 4 bases from J, the junction contained 7 bases not matched to a gene. CDR3 region: CASSGTGTLYEQYF. The CDR3 nucleotides are TGTGCCAGCAGCGGGACAGGGACCTTATACGAGCAGTACTTC.

This clone appeared a single time. The rearrangement links TRBV7-2 to TRBJ2-7, with 10 positions matching TRBD2. The CDR3 is 14 amino acids. Unmatched junction bases numbered 7, after V lost 5 bases and J lost 6 bases. CDR1 and CDR2 (germline): SGHTA, FQGNSA. The chain's CDR3 is CASSLTSGMSEQYF. The DNA of the CDR3 is TGTGCCAGCAGCCTTACTAGCGGGATGAGCGAGCAGTACTTC.

This clone was detected once. The chain couples TRBV2 to TRBJ2-7; perhaps TRBD1 as D (5 bases). Trimming cost V 8 bases and J 0 bases, with 8 bases left between them. CDR1 SNHLY and CDR2 FYNNEI come from the germline V gene. The CDR3 totals 12 residues. CDR3 in amino acids: CASETDSYEQYF. CDR3 coding DNA: TGTGCCAGCGAGACAGACTCCTACGAGCAGTACTTC.

The chain combines TRBV5-1 with TRBJ2-3; TRBD1 aligns across 8 bases. Germline-derived CDR1 and CDR2 are SGHRS and YFSETQ. The V gene end was trimmed by 0 bases and the J gene end by 4 bases; junction bases not matched to a gene: 4. The CDR3 has 15 amino acids. The CDR3 loop is CASSLEPGGSDTQYF. For the CDR3, the DNA is TGCGCCAGCAGCTTGGAGCCAGGGGGCTCAGATACGCAGTATTTT.

CDR3: CASSRGPNTEAFF. CDR3 nucleotides: TGTGCCAGCAGCCGAGGGCCCAACACTGAAGCTTTCTTT. The chain combines TRBV7-3 with TRBJ1-1; D remains ambiguous. Germline V gene lookup returns CDR1 SGHTA and CDR2 FQGTGA. The CDR3 is 13 residues long. V gave up 5 bases and J gave up 2 bases, with 9 bases separating them.

The chain joins TRBV18 to TRBJ2-5; 11 bases fit TRBD1. V shed 1 base and J 5 bases; nucleotides not matched to a gene: 6. Germline V gene sequence: CDR1 KGHSH, CDR2 LQKENI. The CDR3 has 16 amino acids. The CDR3 here is CASSPRTGGIVETQYF. In DNA form, the CDR3 reads TGTGCCAGCTCACCACGGACAGGGGGCATTGTGGAGACCCAGTACTTC. Together with reference TRBV18 and TRBJ2-5, the CDR3 gives the full variable domain: NAGVMQNPRHLVRRRGQEARLRCSPMKGHSHVYWYRQLPEEGLKFMVYLQKENIIDESGMPKERFSAEFPKEGPSILRIQQVVRGDSAAYFCASSPRTGGIVETQYFGPGTRLLVL.